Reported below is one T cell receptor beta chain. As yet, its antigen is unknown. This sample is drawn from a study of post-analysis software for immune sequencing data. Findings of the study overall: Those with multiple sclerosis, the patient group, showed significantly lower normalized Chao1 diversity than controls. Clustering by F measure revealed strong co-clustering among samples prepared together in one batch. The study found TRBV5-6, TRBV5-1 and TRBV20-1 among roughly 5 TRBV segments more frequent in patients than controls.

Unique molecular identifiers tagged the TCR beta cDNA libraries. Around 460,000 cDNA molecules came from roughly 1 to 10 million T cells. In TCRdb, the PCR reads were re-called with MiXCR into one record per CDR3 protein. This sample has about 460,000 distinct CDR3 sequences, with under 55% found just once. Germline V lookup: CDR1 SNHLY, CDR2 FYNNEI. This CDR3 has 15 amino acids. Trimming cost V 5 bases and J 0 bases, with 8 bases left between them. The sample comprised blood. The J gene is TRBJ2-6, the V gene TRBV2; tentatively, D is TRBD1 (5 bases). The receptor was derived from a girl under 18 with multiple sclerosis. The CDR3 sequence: CASSKQASGANVLTF. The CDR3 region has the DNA TGTGCCAGCAGTAAACAGGCCTCTGGGGCCAACGTCCTGACTTTC.